This T cell receptor (beta chain) derives from a study of immune heterogeneity within non-small cell lung tumors. Overall study findings and caveats: Local tumor mutational burden showed a correlation with local T-cell clonality that was moderate but significant (R 0.3 to 0.4). Each patient largely had their own distinct set of high-frequency T-cell receptor beta clonotypes. Within a patient, dominant CDR3 beta clonotypes were shared across sites, though different locations had unique frequent clones.

This clonotype is categorized as medium-sized. The target antigen is unknown. Multiplex PCR (32 V and 13 J primers) was used to amplify the TCR beta CDR3. In TCRdb, the multiplex PCR reads were re-called with MiXCR into one record per CDR3 protein. The sample lists around 9,700 distinct CDR3 sequences; approximately 20% were seen once. Genomic DNA from bulk tumor acted as the template, and roughly 0.55 ug was loaded per sample. Doctors removed several biopsies from each primary tumor during surgery, keeping them far apart. Curative surgery was undertaken by patients, who had untreated, newly diagnosed non-small cell lung cancer. Individuals who provided samples were patients with newly diagnosed non-small cell lung cancer who were having surgery with curative intent. In germline, CDR1 is SGHVS, CDR2 FQNEAQ. Deletions cut 2 bases from V and 3 bases from J, with 11 bases between. This CDR3 region has 14 residues.

The sequencing sample was made of lung tumor tissue. The source of this sequence is a man aged 55 to 69 with non-small cell lung cancer. This chain joins TRBV7-8 and TRBJ2-7; D not certain. CDR3 loop: CASSLSGKDYEQYF. CDR3 sequence (DNA): TGTGCCAGCAGCTTATCTGGAAAGGACTACGAGCAGTACTTC. The variable domain in full, completed from reference TRBV7-8 and TRBJ2-7, reads GAGVSQSPRYKVAKRGQDVALRCDPISGHVSLFWYQQALGQGPEFLTYFQNEAQLDKSGLPSDRFFAERPEGSVSTLKIQRTQQEDSAVYLCASSLSGKDYEQYFGPGTRLTVT.